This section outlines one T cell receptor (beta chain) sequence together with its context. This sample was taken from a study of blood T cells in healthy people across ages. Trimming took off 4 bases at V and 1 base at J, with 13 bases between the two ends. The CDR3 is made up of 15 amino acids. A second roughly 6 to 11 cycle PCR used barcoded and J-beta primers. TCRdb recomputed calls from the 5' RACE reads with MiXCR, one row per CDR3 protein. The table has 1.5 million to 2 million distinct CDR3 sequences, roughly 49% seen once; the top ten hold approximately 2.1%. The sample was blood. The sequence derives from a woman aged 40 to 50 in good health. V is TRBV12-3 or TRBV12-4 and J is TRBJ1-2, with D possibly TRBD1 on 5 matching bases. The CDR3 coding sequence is TGTGCCAGCAGTTCCTGGGGCGATCTTAACTATGGCTACACCTTC. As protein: CASSSWGDLNYGYTF.